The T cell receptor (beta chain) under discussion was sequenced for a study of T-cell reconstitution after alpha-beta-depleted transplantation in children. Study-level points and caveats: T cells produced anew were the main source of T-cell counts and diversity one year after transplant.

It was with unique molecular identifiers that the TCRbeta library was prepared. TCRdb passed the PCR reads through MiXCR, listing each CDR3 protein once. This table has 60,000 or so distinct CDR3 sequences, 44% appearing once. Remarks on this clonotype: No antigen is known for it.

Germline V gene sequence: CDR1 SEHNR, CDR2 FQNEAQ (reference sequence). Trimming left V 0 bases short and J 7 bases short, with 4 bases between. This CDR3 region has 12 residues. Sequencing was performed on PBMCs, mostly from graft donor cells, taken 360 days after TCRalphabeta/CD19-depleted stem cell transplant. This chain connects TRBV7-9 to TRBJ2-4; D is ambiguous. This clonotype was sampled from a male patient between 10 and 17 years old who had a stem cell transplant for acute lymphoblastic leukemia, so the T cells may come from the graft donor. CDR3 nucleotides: TGTGCCAGCAGCTTAGCAGGGAACATTCAGTACTTC. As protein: CASSLAGNIQYF.